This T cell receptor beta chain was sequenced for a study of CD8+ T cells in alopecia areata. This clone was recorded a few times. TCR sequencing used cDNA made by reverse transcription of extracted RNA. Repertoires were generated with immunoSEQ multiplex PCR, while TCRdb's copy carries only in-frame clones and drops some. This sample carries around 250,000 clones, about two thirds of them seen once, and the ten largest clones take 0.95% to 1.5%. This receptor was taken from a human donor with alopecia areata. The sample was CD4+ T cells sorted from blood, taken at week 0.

The CDR3, as DNA: TGCAGCGTTGACTTGGCAGTGAAAGAGACCCAGTACTTC. It yields the protein CSVDLAVKETQYF. V is TRBV29-1 and J is TRBJ2-5, with D unresolved. CDR1 is SQVTM and CDR2 is ANQGSEA in the germline V gene. This CDR3 has 13 residues. Trimming took 3 bases from V and 3 from J, leaving 11 bases between them.